This T cell receptor (beta chain) was retrieved from a study of T cell responses to AZD1222 COVID-19 vaccine (dated by TCRdb to the early 2020s). At the level of the whole study: A total of 230 to 250 trial participants underwent TCR sequencing, of whom 207 received two doses of AZD1222 and about 26 received two doses of the MenACWY control vaccine. Trial participants were enrolled into age subgroups of 18-55, 56-69 and 70-plus years, which contained roughly 140, 27 and 60 TCR-sequenced participants, respectively. Overall study results and their limits: Reportedly, almost half of the unique spike-specific TCRs recognized epitopes lying outside the regions that are mutated in the B.1.351 and B.1.1.7 variants. The vaccine-associated CD4 TCRs covered the entire spike protein, and the dominant responses fell in regions 160-218 and 743-854. In the small 56-69-year group, the increase in depth fell short of significance, most likely because of low power. A significant rise in spike-specific TCR breadth and depth was observed after two AZD1222 doses relative to day 0 and relative to MenACWY recipients. Because no samples from the day 14 peak response were available, repertoires could be characterized only after the peak T cell response. Participants were mostly white British and included more females than males, and it was suggested by the authors that clonal diversity may have been underestimated. Only a handful of AZD1222 recipients were SARS-CoV-2 seropositive at baseline, limiting conclusions about previously exposed vaccinees.

In light of the paper, this sample's time point label describes: about 28 days (+/-7) after the second vaccine dose. AZD1222 recipients given second doses at about 4 weeks or at about 12 weeks were pooled, since spike-specific TCR depth and breadth were not found to differ between the two schedules. Vaccinee samples came from UK trials COV001 and COV002, including a single-blind randomized controlled phase 2/3 trial of AZD1222 (ChAdOx1 nCoV-19) in healthy adults. For TCRbeta chain sequencing, PBMC samples were collected from trial participants at day 0 and at day 28 after the second dose. Note on this clone: The antigen it binds to is not known. Per-base qualities were not stored, and no clone one base away is much larger.

The CDR3 regions of human TCRbeta chains were analyzed by immunosequencing. In the paper's pipeline: TCRs in the repertoires were matched against a reference library of SARS-CoV-2-specific TCRs that had been generated with the MIRA antigen-specificity platform. Breadth was defined as the fraction of unique TCRs that were SARS-CoV-2-associated, and depth was defined as the fraction of total T cells that were SARS-CoV-2-associated. Each spike-specific TCR was assigned to its reactive spike region and to a CD4 or CD8 class using the MIRA data. Log10-transformed breadth and depth values were compared by one-way ANOVA with Sidak's multiple comparisons tests. TCRdb re-hosts the immuneACCESS table, in-frame sequences only. Its copies lack some clones; in the studies checked, an unresolved V gene accounts for under half of them, and the cause for the rest is not known. The V and J calls and clone size come from that table; D and trimming were worked out from the DNA. The table for this sample lists roughly 150,000 clones; about 92% of them were counted only once. In total, the top ten clones hold about 1% of the sample.

CDR1 LNHNV and CDR2 YYDKDF were looked up in the germline V gene (reference sequence). Here V drops 5 bases and J drops 5 bases, and the junction holds 6 bases not matched to any gene. The CDR3 starts with the cysteine, ends with the phenylalanine, and has 15 residues. CDR3 DNA only is kept here, 45 bases in frame from base 1. This material consisted of peripheral blood, taken 28 days after the second AZD1222 dose. Rearrangement joined TRBV15 to TRBJ1-5; 10 bases in between match TRBD1. This clonotype was sampled from an adult who received the AZD1222 COVID-19 vaccine. The CDR3 region: CATSGDRGPYQPQHF. The sequenced DNA: TGTGCCACCAGCGGGGACAGGGGCCCTTATCAGCCCCAGCATTTT.